The rows below give T cell receptor beta chains drawn from one sample of a study of CDR3 diversity in severe acne. TCRdb re-called the PCR reads through MiXCR, storing one row per CDR3 protein. The sample includes over 90,000 distinct CDR3 sequences, around 53% of them seen just once. The sample consisted of blood. The receptor source for this set is a male donor with acne. Both conserved end residues are part of each CDR3. A D gene is named only where the DNA matches it firmly. A row's size may be missing; if present it is once, few, many or a size class.

>-|TRBJ2-5|TRBD2|TRBV6-4
TGTGCCAGAGCTAGCGGGCAAGAGACCCAGTACTTC
CARASGQETQYF
>-|TRBJ2-2|-|TRBV10-2
TGCGCCAGCGGCGGGACTCCGAACACCGGGGAGCTGTTTTTT
CASGGTPNTGELFF
>many|TRBJ1-6|-|TRBV7-3
TGTGCCAGCAGCTTGGGAAGGGTCGATTCACCCCTCCACTTT
CASSLGRVDSPLHF
>many|TRBJ2-2|TRBD1|TRBV15
TGTGCCACCAGCGGAGCCGACAGGGGGGCCGGGGAGCTGTTTTTT
CATSGADRGAGELFF
>-|TRBJ2-3|TRBD1|TRBV19
TGTGCCAGTAGTAAGACAGGGAGAACAGATACGCAGTATTTT
CASSKTGRTDTQYF
>many|TRBJ2-2|-|TRBV7-8
TGTGCCAGCAGCTTAGTGGGTCCCGGGGAGCTGTTTTTT
CASSLVGPGELFF
>-|TRBJ2-7|-|TRBV2
TGTGCCAGCGGAGGGGGAAAGGGGTACGAGCAGTACTTC
CASGGGKGYEQYF
>medium-sized|TRBJ1-1|-|TRBV7-6
TGTGCCAGCAGCTTAGCGATAGGGGTCTTCACTGAAGCTTTCTTT
CASSLAIGVFTEAFF
>-|TRBJ1-1|-|TRBV9
TGTGCCAGCAGCTCGACAGTAATGAACACTGAAGCTTTCTTT
CASSSTVMNTEAFF
>many|TRBJ2-7|-|TRBV6-6
TGTGCCAGCAGTTACGGGCAGGGAACAACCTACGAGCAGTACTTC
CASSYGQGTTYEQYF
>-|TRBJ2-7|-|TRBV20-1
TGCAGTGCTGAGACTAGGGGGCGGCAGTACTTC
CSAETRGRQYF
>-|TRBJ2-2|TRBD2|TRBV29-1
TGCAGCGTTGTTGATAGCGGGAGTACCGGGGAGCTGTTTTTT
CSVVDSGSTGELFF
>-|TRBJ1-2|-|TRBV7-9
TGTGCCAGCAGCTTACCGGGACCCAACTATGGCTACACCTTC
CASSLPGPNYGYTF
>once|TRBJ2-7|-|TRBV25-1
TGTGCCAGCAGTAAAGGGAGGACAACATACACCTACGAGCAGTACTTC
CASSKGRTTYTYEQYF
>many|TRBJ2-5|TRBD2|TRBV2
TGTGCCAGCAGTAAGGGAGGGGCGGGAGGCGAGACCCAGTACTTC
CASSKGGAGGETQYF
>-|TRBJ2-1|TRBD2|TRBV20-1
TGCAGTGCTAGCGGGAGGGCGTTCTACAATGAGCAGTTCTTC
CSASGRAFYNEQFF
>-|TRBJ2-1|TRBD2|TRBV20-1
TGCAGTGCTGCCGGACTAGCGGGAGGGCCGGGTGAGCAGTTCTTC
CSAAGLAGGPGEQFF
>-|TRBJ2-4|TRBD1|TRBV7-7
TGTGCCAGCAGCCTCTTGGGACAGCCGGCAGCCAAAAACATTCAGTACTTC
CASSLLGQPAAKNIQYF
>-|TRBJ1-5|TRBD1|TRBV25-1
TGTGCCAGCAGTCGACAGGGGGATAGCAATCAGCCCCAGCATTTT
CASSRQGDSNQPQHF
>-|TRBJ2-1|-|TRBV5-6
TGTGCCAGCAGCTTGGCGGGGATCTCCTACAATGAGCAGTTCTTC
CASSLAGISYNEQFF
>-|TRBJ2-3|TRBD2|TRBV4-1
TGCGCCAGCAGCCGCGGCAGGGCTAGCGGTCCCACAGATACGCAGTATTTT
CASSRGRASGPTDTQYF
>few|TRBJ1-2|-|TRBV4-1
TGCGCCAGCAGCCAAGAACAGGAAATCTATGGCTACACCTTC
CASSQEQEIYGYTF
>many|TRBJ2-3|TRBD2|TRBV11-2
TGTGCCAGCAGCTTAGATGTAGGACTAGCGGGAGTCCCAGATACGCAGTATTTT
CASSLDVGLAGVPDTQYF
>many|TRBJ1-5|TRBD1|TRBV7-9
TGTGCCAGCAGCTTCTCGACAGGGAATCAGCCCCAGCATTTT
CASSFSTGNQPQHF
>-|TRBJ2-5|TRBD2|TRBV2
TGTGCCAGCGGCCGCCGAGCGGGAGGAGGAGAGACCCAGTACTTC
CASGRRAGGGETQYF
>-|TRBJ2-7|-|TRBV19
TGTGCCAGTAGTATAGGGACGTGGCAGTACTTC
CASSIGTWQYF
>many|TRBJ1-1|TRBD1|TRBV6-5
TGTGCCAGCAGTTACGCGGACAGGGGACCTTTCTTT
CASSYADRGPFF
>many|TRBJ1-2|-|TRBV5-8
TGTGCCAGCAGCCTGGGGCCGGCAGGAGCGGATGGCTACACCTTC
CASSLGPAGADGYTF
>many|TRBJ2-7|TRBD2|TRBV20-1
TGCAGTGCTAGAGAACTAGCGGGGGTCAGCTACGAGCAGTACTTC
CSARELAGVSYEQYF
>many|TRBJ2-3|TRBD2|TRBV15
TGTGCCACCAGCAGGAGGACTAGCGGTGATACGCAGTATTTT
CATSRRTSGDTQYF
>few|TRBJ1-1|-|TRBV29-1
TGCAGCGTACTGACAGGCCTAAACACTGAAGCTTTCTTT
CSVLTGLNTEAFF
>-|TRBJ2-5|-|TRBV15
TGTGCGACCTCCGGGCAGCGCCAAGAGACCCAGTACTTC
CATSGQRQETQYF
>-|TRBJ1-5|-|TRBV25-1
TGCGCCAGCAGCTTGGATTTAGGGGGGTACTATAGCAATCAGCCCCAGCATTTT
CASSLDLGGYYSNQPQHF
>-|TRBJ1-2|-|TRBV20-1
TGCAGTGCTCCCAAGCGGGACACCGAAGAATATGGCTACACCTTC
CSAPKRDTEEYGYTF
>-|TRBJ1-5|-|TRBV7-2
TGTGCCAGCAGCTCCCAGGAAAATCAGCCCCAGCATTTT
CASSSQENQPQHF
>-|TRBJ1-1|-|TRBV19
TGTGCCAGTAGTATCCAGGGAGGCACTGAAGCTTTCTTT
CASSIQGGTEAFF
>-|TRBJ2-7|-|TRBV7-3
TGTGCCAGCAGCTTACTTTACTTCGGGGGCTTATACGAGCAGTACTTC
CASSLLYFGGLYEQYF
>once|TRBJ2-7|-|TRBV2
TGTGCCAGCAGACTCACCCAGCACCGGGACACCACCTACGAGCAGTACTTC
CASRLTQHRDTTYEQYF
>many|TRBJ2-1|TRBD2|TRBV20-1
TGCAGTGCCCGGGGGGGGGGGGGCATCAATGAGCAGTTCTTC
CSARGGGGINEQFF
>many|TRBJ1-1|-|TRBV28
TGTGCCAGCAGATTACAGGGAGGGGGGGGAACTGAAGCTTTCTTT
CASRLQGGGGTEAFF
>many|TRBJ2-3|-|TRBV9
TGTGCCAGCAGCGTAGGGGCCCGGACAGAAACAGATACGCAGTATTTT
CASSVGARTETDTQYF
>-|TRBJ1-1|-|TRBV4-3
TGCGCCAGCAGCCAAGGACAGCTCCAGGGGACTGAAGCTTTCTTT
CASSQGQLQGTEAFF
>many|TRBJ2-7|TRBD2|TRBV9
TGTGCCAGCAGCGAGGGGACTAGGAAAAGCGAGCAGTACTTC
CASSEGTRKSEQYF
>-|TRBJ2-7|-|TRBV20-1
TGCAGTGCGATACAGGGAAGGGCCTACGAGCAGTACTTC
CSAIQGRAYEQYF
>many|TRBJ1-2|-|TRBV18
TGTGCCAGCTCGCTACAGGTTACTAACTATGGCTACACCTTC
CASSLQVTNYGYTF
>once|TRBJ2-7|-|TRBV15
TGTGCCACTAGCAGAGATTATGCGGCAGGCTCCGAGTCGTACTTC
CATSRDYAAGSESYF
>-|TRBJ2-7|-|TRBV29-1
TGCAGCGCCAGCAGTTTGGAGGGGGGAACCACCTACGAGCAGTACTTC
CSASSLEGGTTYEQYF
>-|TRBJ2-7|TRBD2|TRBV7-2
TGTGCCAGCAGCCTCGCCACGCGAGCGGGAGGCCCCTACGAGCAGTACTTC
CASSLATRAGGPYEQYF
>few|TRBJ2-5|-|TRBV6-1
TGTGCCAGCAGGAGTCCCGCAGGGCGCCAAGAGACCCAGTACTTC
CASRSPAGRQETQYF
>medium-sized|TRBJ2-2|-|TRBV29-1
TGCAGCGTTGTATTGAACACCGGGGAGCTGTTTTTT
CSVVLNTGELFF
>few|TRBJ1-4|-|TRBV30
TGCGCCTGGAAGTTGGCGTGGGATGAAAAACTGTCTTTT
CAWKLAWDEKLSF
>many|TRBJ2-1|-|TRBV29-1
TGCAACGCAGGGGGGGGTGGCAATGAGCAGTTCTTC
CNAGGGGNEQFF
>-|TRBJ2-2|-|TRBV2
TGTGCCAGCAGTTCTCGACCAGATCGCGGGGAGCTGTTTTTT
CASSSRPDRGELFF